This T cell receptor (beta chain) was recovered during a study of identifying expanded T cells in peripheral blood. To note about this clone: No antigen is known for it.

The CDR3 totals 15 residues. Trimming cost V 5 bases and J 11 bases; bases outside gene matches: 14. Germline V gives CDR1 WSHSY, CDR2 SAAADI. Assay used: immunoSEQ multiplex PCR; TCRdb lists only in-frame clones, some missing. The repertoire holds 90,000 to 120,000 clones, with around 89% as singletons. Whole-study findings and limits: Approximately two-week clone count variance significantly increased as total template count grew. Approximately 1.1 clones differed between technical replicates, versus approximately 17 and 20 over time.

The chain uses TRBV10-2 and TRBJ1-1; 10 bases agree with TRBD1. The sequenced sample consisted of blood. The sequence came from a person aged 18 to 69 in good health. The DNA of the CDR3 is TGCGCCAGCAGTATTACCGGGACAGGGGCCCGGCGGGCTTTCTTT. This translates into CASSITGTGARRAFF.